This T cell receptor (beta chain) is from a study of cytomegalovirus exposure and HLA in healthy donors. General observations from the study: Clonal expansion, a later analysis showed, was greater in HLA-associated TCR beta chains than in equally common others. Presence/absence comparisons presumed near-even sequencing depth among donors. In all likelihood, a cluster of highly shared sequence variants was a sequencing artifact.

Use of 60 Vbeta and 13 Jbeta primers characterized the PCR. Sequencing was performed with immunoSEQ multiplex PCR; in TCRdb, only in-frame clones are kept and a portion is missing. The data show 100,000 to 150,000 clones, 74% seen once. CDR3 length equals 15 residues. Germline CDR1 is MNHEY and CDR2 is SVGAGI. J lost 8 bases, V lost 8 bases, and 12 bases had no gene match. In the case of this clone: Its antigen is unidentified.

Sequences were obtained from PBMCs. The TCR was taken from a woman aged 45-60 years in good health and CMV-seropositive. The J gene is TRBJ2-1, the V gene TRBV6-5; the match to TRBD2 covers 10 bases. CDR3 in amino acids: CASRKRAGGGHEQFF. Here the CDR3 DNA reads TGTGCCAGCCGAAAACGAGCGGGGGGGGGCCATGAGCAGTTCTTC.